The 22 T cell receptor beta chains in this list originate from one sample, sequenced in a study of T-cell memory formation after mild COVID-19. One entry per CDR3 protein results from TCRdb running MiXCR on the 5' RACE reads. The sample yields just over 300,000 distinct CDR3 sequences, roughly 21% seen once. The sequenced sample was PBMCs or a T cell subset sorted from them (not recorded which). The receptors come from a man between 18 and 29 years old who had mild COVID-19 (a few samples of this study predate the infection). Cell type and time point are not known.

The DNA for the CDR3 is TGTGCCATCGGGAGCAGGGCCAACAATGAGCAGTTCTTC. It translates to CAIGSRANNEQFF. The chain has TRBV10-3 and TRBJ2-1; the D gene could be TRBD1 or TRBD2 (5 bases each). Per the germline V gene, CDR1 is ENHRY and CDR2 is SYGVKD. The CDR3 contains 13 residues. Trimming stripped 8 bases from V and 5 bases from J, with 13 bases between.

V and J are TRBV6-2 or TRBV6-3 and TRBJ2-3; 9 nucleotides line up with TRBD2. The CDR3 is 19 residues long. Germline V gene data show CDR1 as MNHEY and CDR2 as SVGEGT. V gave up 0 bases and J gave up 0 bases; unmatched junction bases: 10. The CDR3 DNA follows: TGTGCCAGCAGTTACTCGATACCTAGCGGGGTCGCTAGCACAGATACGCAGTATTTT. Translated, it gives CASSYSIPSGVASTDTQYF.

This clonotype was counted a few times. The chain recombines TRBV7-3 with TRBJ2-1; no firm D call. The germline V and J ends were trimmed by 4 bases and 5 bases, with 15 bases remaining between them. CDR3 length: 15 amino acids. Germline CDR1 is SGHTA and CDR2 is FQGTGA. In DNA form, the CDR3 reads TGTGCCAGCAGCTCGTTCGGAAAGCAAGACAATGAGCAGTTCTTC. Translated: CASSSFGKQDNEQFF. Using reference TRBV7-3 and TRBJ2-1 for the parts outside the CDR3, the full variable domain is GAGVSQTPSNKVTEKGKYVELRCDPISGHTALYWYRQSLGQGPEFLIYFQGTGAADDSGLPNDRFFAVRPEGSVSTLKIQRTERGDSAVYLCASSSFGKQDNEQFFGPGTRLTVL.

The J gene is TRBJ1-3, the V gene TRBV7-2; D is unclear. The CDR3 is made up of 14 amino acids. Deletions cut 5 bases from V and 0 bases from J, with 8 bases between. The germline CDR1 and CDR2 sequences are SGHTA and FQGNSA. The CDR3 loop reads CASSPPSSGNTIYF. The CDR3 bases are TGTGCCAGCAGCCCTCCGAGCTCTGGAAACACCATATATTTT. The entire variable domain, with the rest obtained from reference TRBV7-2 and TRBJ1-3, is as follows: GAGVSQSPSNKVTEKGKDVELRCDPISGHTALYWYRQSLGQGLEFLIYFQGNSAPDKSGLPSDRFSAERTGGSVSTLTIQRTQQEDSAVYLCASSPPSSGNTIYFGEGSWLTVV.

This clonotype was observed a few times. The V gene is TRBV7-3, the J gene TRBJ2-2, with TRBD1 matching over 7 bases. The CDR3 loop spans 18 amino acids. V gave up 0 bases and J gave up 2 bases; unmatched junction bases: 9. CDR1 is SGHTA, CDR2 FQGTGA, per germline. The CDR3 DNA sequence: TGTGCCAGCAGCTTAACAGGGTTCCGACAGGGCAACACCGGGGAGCTGTTTTTT. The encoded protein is CASSLTGFRQGNTGELFF. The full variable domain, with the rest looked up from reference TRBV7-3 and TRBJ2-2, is GAGVSQTPSNKVTEKGKYVELRCDPISGHTALYWYRQSLGQGPEFLIYFQGTGAADDSGLPNDRFFAVRPEGSVSTLKIQRTERGDSAVYLCASSLTGFRQGNTGELFFGEGSRLTVL.

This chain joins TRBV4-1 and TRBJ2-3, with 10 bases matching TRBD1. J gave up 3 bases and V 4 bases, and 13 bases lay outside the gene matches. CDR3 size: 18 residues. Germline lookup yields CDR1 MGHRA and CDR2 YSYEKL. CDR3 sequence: CASSRLDRGLGQTDTQYF. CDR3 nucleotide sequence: TGCGCCAGCAGCCGCCTCGACAGGGGGCTGGGTCAAACAGATACGCAGTATTTT.

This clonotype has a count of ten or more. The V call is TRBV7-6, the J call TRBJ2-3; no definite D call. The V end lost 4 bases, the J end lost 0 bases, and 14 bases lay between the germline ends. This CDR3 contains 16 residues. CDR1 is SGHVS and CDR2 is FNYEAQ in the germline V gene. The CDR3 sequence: CASSSPTPGSTDTQYF. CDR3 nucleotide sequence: TGTGCCAGCAGCTCCCCCACCCCCGGGAGCACAGATACGCAGTATTTT.

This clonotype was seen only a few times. The CDR3 loop is CASSLEGGGDYEQYF. CDR3 nucleotides: TGTGCCAGCAGTTTAGAAGGCGGGGGGGACTACGAGCAGTACTTC. The V and J genes are TRBV12-3 or TRBV12-4 and TRBJ2-7; TRBD2 agrees at 9 bases. The CDR3 spans 15 residues. V trimming: 1 base; J trimming: 3 bases; junction bases outside the gene matches: 4.

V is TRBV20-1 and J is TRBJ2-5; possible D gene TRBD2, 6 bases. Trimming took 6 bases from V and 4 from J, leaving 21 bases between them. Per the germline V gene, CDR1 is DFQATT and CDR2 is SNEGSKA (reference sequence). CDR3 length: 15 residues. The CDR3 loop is CSANGGAAFGETQYF. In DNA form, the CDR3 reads TGCAGTGCCAACGGAGGGGCTGCTTTTGGAGAGACCCAGTACTTC.

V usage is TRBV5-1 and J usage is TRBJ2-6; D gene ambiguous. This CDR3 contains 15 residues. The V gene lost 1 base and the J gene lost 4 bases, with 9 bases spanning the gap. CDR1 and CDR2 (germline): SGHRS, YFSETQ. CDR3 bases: TGCGCCAGCAGCTTGAGTCCTCACGGGGCCAACGTCCTGACTTTC. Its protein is CASSLSPHGANVLTF.

CDR3 DNA sequence: TGTGCCAGCAGCCCCGGGAAGTCGGGAACAGATACGCAGTATTTT. It specifies CASSPGKSGTDTQYF. This chain joins TRBV7-3 and TRBJ2-3; D is possibly TRBD2 (5 bases). The CDR3 has 15 amino acids. V was clipped by 5 bases and J by 3 bases, with 15 bases between them. CDR1 and CDR2 (germline): SGHTA, FQGTGA.

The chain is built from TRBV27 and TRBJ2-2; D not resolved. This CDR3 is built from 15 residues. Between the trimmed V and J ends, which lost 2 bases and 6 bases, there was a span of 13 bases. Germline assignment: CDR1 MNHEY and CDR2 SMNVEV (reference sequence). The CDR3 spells CASSLRKDGSGELFF. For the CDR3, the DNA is TGTGCCAGCAGTTTAAGGAAGGACGGGTCCGGGGAGCTGTTTTTT.

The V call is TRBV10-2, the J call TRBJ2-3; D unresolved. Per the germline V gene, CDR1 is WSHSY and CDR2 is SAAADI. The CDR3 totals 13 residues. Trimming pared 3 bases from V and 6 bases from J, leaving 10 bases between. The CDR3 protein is CASSEGWADTQYF. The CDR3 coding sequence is TGCGCCAGCAGTGAAGGGTGGGCTGATACGCAGTATTTT.

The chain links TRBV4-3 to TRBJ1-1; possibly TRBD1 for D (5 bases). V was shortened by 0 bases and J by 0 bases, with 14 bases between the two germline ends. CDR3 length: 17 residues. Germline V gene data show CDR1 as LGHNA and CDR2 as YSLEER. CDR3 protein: CASSQDSGTVMNTEAFF. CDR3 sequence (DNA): TGCGCCAGCAGCCAAGATAGCGGGACGGTGATGAACACTGAAGCTTTCTTT.

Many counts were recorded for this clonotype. The CDR3 here is CASSQDYPSYRPLHF. Here the CDR3 DNA reads TGCGCCAGCAGCCAAGATTACCCGTCCTATCGTCCCCTCCACTTT. V is TRBV4-1 and J is TRBJ1-6; no definite D call. The V end lost 0 bases, the J end lost 13 bases, and 16 bases lay between the germline ends. This CDR3 has 15 residues. CDR1 and CDR2 (germline): MGHRA, YSYEKL.

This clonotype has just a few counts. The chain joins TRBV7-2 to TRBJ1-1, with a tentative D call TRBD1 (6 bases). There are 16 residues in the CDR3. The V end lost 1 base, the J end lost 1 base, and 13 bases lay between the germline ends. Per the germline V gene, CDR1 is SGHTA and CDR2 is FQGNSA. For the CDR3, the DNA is TGTGCCAGCAGCTTAGGGGGGACACCCTCGAACACTGAAGCTTTCTTT. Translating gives CASSLGGTPSNTEAFF.

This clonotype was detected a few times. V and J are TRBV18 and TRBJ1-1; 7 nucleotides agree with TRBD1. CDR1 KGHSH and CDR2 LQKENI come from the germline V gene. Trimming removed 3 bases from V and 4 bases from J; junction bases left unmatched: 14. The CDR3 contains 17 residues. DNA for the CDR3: TGTGCCAGCTCACCTCTACAGGGGAAAGGGTCGAGCACTGAAGCTTTCTTT. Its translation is CASSPLQGKGSSTEAFF.

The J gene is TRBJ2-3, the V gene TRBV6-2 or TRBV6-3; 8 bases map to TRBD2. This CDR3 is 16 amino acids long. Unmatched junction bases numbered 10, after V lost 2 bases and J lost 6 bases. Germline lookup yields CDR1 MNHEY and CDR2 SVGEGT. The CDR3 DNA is TGTGCCAGCAGTTACGCGTACGGGGGGGCCGACGATACGCAGTATTTT. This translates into CASSYAYGGADDTQYF.

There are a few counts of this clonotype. CDR3 loop: CASRETAGTEAFF. The CDR3 nucleotides read TGCGCCAGCAGAGAAACAGCGGGCACTGAAGCTTTCTTT. The chain employs TRBV4-1 and TRBJ1-1; the D is unclear. Trimming stripped 6 bases from V and 4 bases from J, with 12 bases between. CDR3 length equals 13 residues. CDR1 and CDR2 (germline): MGHRA, YSYEKL.

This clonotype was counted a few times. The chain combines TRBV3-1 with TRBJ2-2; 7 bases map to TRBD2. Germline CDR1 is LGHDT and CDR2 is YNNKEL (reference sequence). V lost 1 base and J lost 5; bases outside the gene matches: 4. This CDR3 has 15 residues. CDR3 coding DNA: TGTGCCAGCAGCCAAGGGACTAGAAGGACCGGGGAGCTGTTTTTT. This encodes CASSQGTRRTGELFF.

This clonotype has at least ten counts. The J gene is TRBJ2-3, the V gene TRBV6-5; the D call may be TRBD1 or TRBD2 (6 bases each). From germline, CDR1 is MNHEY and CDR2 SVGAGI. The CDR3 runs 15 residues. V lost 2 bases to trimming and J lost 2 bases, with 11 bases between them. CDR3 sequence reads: CASSYVGGLTDTQYF. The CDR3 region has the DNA TGTGCCAGCAGTTACGTAGGGGGACTCACAGATACGCAGTATTTT.

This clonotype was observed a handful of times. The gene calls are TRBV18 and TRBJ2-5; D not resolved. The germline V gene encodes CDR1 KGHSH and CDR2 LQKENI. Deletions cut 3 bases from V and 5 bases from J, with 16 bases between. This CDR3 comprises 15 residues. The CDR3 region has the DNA TGTGCCAGCTCACCTTTGGGCCCCCCTCAGGAGACCCAGTACTTC. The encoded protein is CASSPLGPPQETQYF. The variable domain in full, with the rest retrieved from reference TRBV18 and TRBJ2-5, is NAGVMQNPRHLVRRRGQEARLRCSPMKGHSHVYWYRQLPEEGLKFMVYLQKENIIDESGMPKERFSAEFPKEGPSILRIQQVVRGDSAAYFCASSPLGPPQETQYFGPGTRLLVL.